The text below deals with one T cell receptor beta chain. Its antigen is unidentified. Tagging with unique molecular identifiers was applied to individual cDNA molecules. TCRdb redid the calling of the 5' RACE reads with MiXCR, one entry per CDR3 protein. This table has tens of thousands of distinct CDR3 sequences, around 23% appearing once. This specimen comes from a study of early T cells in non-severe SARS-CoV-2 infection. Regarding the study as a whole: In VDJdb matching, anti-spike CD8 responses were favored while private and CD4 specificities went missing.

Trimming shortened V by 0 bases and J by 3 bases, and 12 bases separated the two germline ends. The CDR3 is 16 residues long. In germline, CDR1 is MNHNY, CDR2 SVGAGI (reference sequence). The rearrangement uses TRBV6-6 and TRBJ1-5; tentatively, D is TRBD1 (5 bases). The sample consisted of whole blood, taken at baseline. This TCR was recovered from an adult who was a healthcare worker with PCR-confirmed SARS-CoV-2 infection or an uninfected control (not recorded which). Here the CDR3 reads CASSYSIGRANQPQHF. CDR3 nucleotides: TGTGCCAGCAGTTACTCGATTGGCAGGGCCAATCAGCCCCAGCATTTT.